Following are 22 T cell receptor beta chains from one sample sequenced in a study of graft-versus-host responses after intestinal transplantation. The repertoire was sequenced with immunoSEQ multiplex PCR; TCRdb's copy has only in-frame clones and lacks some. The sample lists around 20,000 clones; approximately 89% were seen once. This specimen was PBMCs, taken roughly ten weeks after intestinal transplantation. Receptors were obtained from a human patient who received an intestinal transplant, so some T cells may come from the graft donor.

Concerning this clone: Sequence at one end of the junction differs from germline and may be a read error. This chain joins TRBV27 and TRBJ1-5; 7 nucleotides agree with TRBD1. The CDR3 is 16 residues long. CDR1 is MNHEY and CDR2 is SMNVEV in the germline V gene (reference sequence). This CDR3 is CASSPTSTGIDEPRHF. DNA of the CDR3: TGTGCCAGCAGTCCTACTTCGACAGGGATAGATGAGCCCCGGCATTTT.

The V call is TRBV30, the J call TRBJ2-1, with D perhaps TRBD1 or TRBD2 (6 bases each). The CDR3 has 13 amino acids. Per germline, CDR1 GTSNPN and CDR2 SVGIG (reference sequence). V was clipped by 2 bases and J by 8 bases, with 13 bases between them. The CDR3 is CAWSRGAGDEQFF. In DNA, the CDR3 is TGTGCCTGGAGTAGGGGGGCAGGGGATGAGCAGTTCTTC.

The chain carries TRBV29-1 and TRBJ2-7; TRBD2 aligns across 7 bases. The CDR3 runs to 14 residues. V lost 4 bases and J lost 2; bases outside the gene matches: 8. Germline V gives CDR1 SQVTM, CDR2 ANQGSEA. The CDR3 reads CSVAGGTRAYEQYF. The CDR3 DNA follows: TGCAGCGTTGCGGGAGGAACGAGGGCCTACGAGCAGTACTTC.

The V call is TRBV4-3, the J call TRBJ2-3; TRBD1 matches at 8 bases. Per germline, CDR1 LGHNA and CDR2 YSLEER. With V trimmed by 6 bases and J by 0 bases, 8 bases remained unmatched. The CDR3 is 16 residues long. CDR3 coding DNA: TGCGCCAGCAGTGACCGGACAGGGACTAGCACAGATACGCAGTATTTT. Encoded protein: CASSDRTGTSTDTQYF.

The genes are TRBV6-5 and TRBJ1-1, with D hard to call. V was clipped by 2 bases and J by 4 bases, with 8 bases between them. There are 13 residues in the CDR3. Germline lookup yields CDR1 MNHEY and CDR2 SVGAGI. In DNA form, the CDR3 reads TGTGCCAGCAGTTACGGCAGGTCCACTGAAGCTTTCTTT. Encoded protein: CASSYGRSTEAFF.

This CDR3 is CASSIATDTQYF. The CDR3 bases are TGTGCCAGTAGTATTGCGACAGATACGCAGTATTTT. The chain uses TRBV19 and TRBJ2-3; no clear D gene. Germline CDR1 reads LNHDA; CDR2 reads SQIVND (reference sequence). With 3 bases removed from V and 3 bases from J, the gap between germline ends came to 4 bases. This CDR3 has 12 residues.

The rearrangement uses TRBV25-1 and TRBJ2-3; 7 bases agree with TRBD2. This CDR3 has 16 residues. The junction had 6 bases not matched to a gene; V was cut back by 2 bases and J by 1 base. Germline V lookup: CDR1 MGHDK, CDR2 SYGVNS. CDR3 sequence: CASSEQAGLRTDTQYF. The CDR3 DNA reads TGTGCCAGCAGTGAACAAGCGGGGCTTCGCACAGATACGCAGTATTTT.

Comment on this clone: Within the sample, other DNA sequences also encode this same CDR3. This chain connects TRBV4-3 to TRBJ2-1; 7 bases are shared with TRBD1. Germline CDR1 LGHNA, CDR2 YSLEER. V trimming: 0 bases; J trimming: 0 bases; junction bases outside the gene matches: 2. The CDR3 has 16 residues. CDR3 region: CASSQEAGGSYNEQFF. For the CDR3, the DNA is TGCGCCAGCAGCCAAGAGGCAGGGGGCTCCTACAATGAGCAGTTCTTC.

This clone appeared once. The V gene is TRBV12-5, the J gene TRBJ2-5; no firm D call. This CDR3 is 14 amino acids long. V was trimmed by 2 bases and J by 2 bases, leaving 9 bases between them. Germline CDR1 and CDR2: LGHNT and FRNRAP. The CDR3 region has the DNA TGTGCTAGTGGTTTGTGGGCTACGCAAGAGACCCAGTACTTC. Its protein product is CASGLWATQETQYF.

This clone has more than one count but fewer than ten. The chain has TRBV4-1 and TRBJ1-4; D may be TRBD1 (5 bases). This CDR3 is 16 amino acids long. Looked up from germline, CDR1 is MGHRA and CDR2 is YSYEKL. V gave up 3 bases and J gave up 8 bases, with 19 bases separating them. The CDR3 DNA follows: TGCGCCAGCAGCCAGCTAAAGTCGGGGCCGGACGAAAAACTGTTTTTT. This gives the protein CASSQLKSGPDEKLFF.

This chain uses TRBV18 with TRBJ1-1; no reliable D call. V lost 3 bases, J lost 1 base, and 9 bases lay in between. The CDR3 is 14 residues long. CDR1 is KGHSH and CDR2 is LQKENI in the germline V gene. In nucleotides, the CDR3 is TGTGCCAGCTCACCGGAGATTAAGAACACTGAAGCTTTCTTT. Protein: CASSPEIKNTEAFF.

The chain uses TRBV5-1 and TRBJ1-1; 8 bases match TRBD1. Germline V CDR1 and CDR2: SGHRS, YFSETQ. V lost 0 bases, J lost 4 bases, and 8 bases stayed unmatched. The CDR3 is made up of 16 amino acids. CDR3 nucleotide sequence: TGCGCCAGCAGCTTGGGTCTGGACAGGGAGAGCACTGAAGCTTTCTTT. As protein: CASSLGLDRESTEAFF.

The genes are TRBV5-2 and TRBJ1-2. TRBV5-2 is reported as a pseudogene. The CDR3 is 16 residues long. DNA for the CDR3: TGTGCCAGCAACCCGGATCGAGAGCGAAAGACCTATGGCTACACCTTC. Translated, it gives CASNPDRERKTYGYTF.

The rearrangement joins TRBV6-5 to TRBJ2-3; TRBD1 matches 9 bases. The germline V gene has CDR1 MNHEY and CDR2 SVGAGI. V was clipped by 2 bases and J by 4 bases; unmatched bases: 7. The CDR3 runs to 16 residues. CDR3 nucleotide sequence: TGTGCCAGCAGTTACGGGGGACAGGGAGCGGCAGATACGCAGTATTTT. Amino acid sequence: CASSYGGQGAADTQYF.

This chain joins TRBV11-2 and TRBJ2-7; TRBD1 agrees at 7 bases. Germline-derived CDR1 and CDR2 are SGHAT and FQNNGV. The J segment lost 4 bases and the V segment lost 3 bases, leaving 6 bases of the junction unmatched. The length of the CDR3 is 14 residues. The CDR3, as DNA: TGTGCCAGCAGCTTCGGGACAGCCTTATACGAGCAGTACTTC. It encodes CASSFGTALYEQYF. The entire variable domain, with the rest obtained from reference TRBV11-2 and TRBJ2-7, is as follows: EAGVAQSPRYKIIEKRQSVAFWCNPISGHATLYWYQQILGQGPKLLIQFQNNGVVDDSQLPKDRFSAERLKGVDSTLKIQPAKLEDSAVYLCASSFGTALYEQYFGPGTRLTVT.

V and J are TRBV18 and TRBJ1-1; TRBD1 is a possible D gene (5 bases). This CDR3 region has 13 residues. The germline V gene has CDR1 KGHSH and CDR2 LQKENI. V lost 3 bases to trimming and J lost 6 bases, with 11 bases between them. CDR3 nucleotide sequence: TGTGCCAGCTCACCTCCCTTGGGGGCTGAAGCTTTCTTT. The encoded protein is CASSPPLGAEAFF. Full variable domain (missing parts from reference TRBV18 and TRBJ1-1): NAGVMQNPRHLVRRRGQEARLRCSPMKGHSHVYWYRQLPEEGLKFMVYLQKENIIDESGMPKERFSAEFPKEGPSILRIQQVVRGDSAAYFCASSPPLGAEAFFGQGTRLTVV.

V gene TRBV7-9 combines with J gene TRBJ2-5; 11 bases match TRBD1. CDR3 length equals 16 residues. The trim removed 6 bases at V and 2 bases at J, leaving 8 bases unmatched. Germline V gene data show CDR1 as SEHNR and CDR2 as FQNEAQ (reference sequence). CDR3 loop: CASRYNRDRGQETQYF. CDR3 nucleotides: TGTGCCAGCAGATATAACCGGGACAGGGGGCAAGAGACCCAGTACTTC.

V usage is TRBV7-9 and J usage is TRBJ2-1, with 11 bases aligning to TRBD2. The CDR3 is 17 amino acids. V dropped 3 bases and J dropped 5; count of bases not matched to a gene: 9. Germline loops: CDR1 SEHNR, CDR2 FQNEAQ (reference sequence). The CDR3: CASSFSFSGGAHNEQFF. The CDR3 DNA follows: TGTGCCAGCAGCTTCAGCTTTAGCGGGGGGGCCCACAATGAGCAGTTCTTC.

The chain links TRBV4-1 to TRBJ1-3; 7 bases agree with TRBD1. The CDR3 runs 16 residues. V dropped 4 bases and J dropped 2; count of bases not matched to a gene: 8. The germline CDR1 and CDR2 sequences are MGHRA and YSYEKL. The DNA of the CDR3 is TGCGCCAGCAGCCCTCGAGAGACAGGGACTGGAAACACCATATATTTT. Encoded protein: CASSPRETGTGNTIYF.

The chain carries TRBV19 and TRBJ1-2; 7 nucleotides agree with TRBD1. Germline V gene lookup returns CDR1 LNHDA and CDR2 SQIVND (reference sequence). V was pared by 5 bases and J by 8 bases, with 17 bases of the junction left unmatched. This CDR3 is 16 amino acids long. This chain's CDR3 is CASSVLRDSPSLGYTF. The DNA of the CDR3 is TGTGCCAGTAGTGTCCTCCGGGACAGCCCTTCATTAGGCTACACCTTC. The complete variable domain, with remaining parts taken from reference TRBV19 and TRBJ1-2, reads DGGITQSPKYLFRKEGQNVTLSCEQNLNHDAMYWYRQDPGQGLRLIYYSQIVNDFQKGDIAEGYSVSREKKESFPLTVTSAQKNPTAFYLCASSVLRDSPSLGYTFGSGTRLTVV.

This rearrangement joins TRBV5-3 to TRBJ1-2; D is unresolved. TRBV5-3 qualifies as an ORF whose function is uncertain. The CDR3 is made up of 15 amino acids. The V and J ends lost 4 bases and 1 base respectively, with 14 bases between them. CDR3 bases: TGTGCCAGAAGCCCCCCTATGGACCTTAACTATGGCTACACCTTC. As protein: CARSPPMDLNYGYTF.

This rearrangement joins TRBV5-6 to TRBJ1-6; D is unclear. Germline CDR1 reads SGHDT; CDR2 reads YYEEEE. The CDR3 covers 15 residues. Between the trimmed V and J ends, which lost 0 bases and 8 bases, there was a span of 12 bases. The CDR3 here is CASSLDLPEDSPLHF. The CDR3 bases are TGTGCCAGCAGCTTGGATCTCCCGGAGGATTCACCCCTCCACTTT. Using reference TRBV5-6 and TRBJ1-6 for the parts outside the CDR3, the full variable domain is DAGVTQSPTHLIKTRGQQVTLRCSPKSGHDTVSWYQQALGQGPQFIFQYYEEEERQRGNFPDRFSGHQFPNYSSELNVNALLLGDSALYLCASSLDLPEDSPLHFGNGTRLTVT.